This passage covers 4 T cell receptor beta chains from one sample sequenced in a study of T cells in Graves' hyperthyroidism and ophthalmopathy. RNA transcripts provided the source from which TCR beta CDR3 regions were amplified. The primer set for the first-round RT-PCR of the TCR CDR3 was HTBI. TCRdb ran MiXCR on the multiplex PCR reads and lists one entry per CDR3 protein. The table includes hundreds of thousands of distinct CDR3 sequences, around 17% detected once. Input material: blood. All receptors derive from a young woman with Graves' ophthalmopathy.

This clonotype occurred a few times. The chain carries TRBV15 and TRBJ2-7, with TRBD1 identical over 9 bases. The CDR3 length is 15 residues. The junction had 5 bases not matched to a gene; V was cut back by 3 bases and J by 2 bases. Germline CDR1 LNHNV, CDR2 YYDKDF (reference sequence). The DNA of the CDR3 is TGTGCCACCAGCAGGGGTGGGACAGGGCCCTACGAGCAGTACTTC. The encoded protein is CATSRGGTGPYEQYF.

The V and J genes are TRBV5-6 and TRBJ2-3, with TRBD2 matching 12 bases. After removal of 3 bases from V and 7 bases from J, the junction contained 6 bases not matched to a gene. The CDR3 runs 15 residues. Germline lookup yields CDR1 SGHDT and CDR2 YYEEEE. CDR3: CASSSSGGASNTQYF. For the CDR3, the DNA is TGTGCCAGCAGCTCTAGCGGGGGGGCCTCAAATACGCAGTATTTT.

This clonotype was detected many times. The chain joins TRBV19 to TRBJ1-1; 7 bases agree with TRBD1. V dropped 4 bases and J dropped 4; count of bases not matched to a gene: 6. Looked up from germline, CDR1 is LNHDA and CDR2 is SQIVND (reference sequence). The CDR3 is 14 residues long. CDR3 sequence reads: CASSTTGWGTEAFF. CDR3 DNA: TGTGCCAGTAGTACGACAGGGTGGGGCACTGAAGCTTTCTTT.

This clonotype was observed many times. The chain carries TRBV20-1 and TRBJ2-3; possibly TRBD1 or TRBD2 for D (7 bases each). V was clipped by 3 bases and J by 5 bases, with 15 bases between them. Germline values: CDR1 DFQATT, CDR2 SNEGSKA (reference sequence). The CDR3 consists of 14 residues. DNA of the CDR3: TGCAGTGCTAGTAGCTCAGGGGGGGAAGATACGCAGTATTTT. Protein product: CSASSSGGEDTQYF.